This T cell receptor delta chain was retrieved from a study of gamma-delta chains in newborns, infants, children. Looking at the study overall: Innate gammadelta T cells reportedly expand polyclonally right after birth, driven by microbial exposure, per the title.

TCRdb reprocessed the reads through CATT. The data contain about 4,200 delta-chain clones, 2.1% of them singletons. Germline V lookup: CDR1 GEAIGNYY, CDR2 EKD. This CDR3 region has 22 residues. Remarks on this clone: This DNA's translation and the protein TCRdb lists, from a much larger clone, do not match at residue 2, likely due to a read error; the protein shown is translated from the DNA.

This sequence joins TRDV2 and TRDJ3; 12 nucleotides match TRDD3. The sequenced sample was blood. The clonotype comes from a child who was a newborn, infant or young child, either healthy, febrile or measles-vaccinated (not recorded which). The CDR3 nucleotides are TGTTCCTGTGACACCGAGTGGACTGGGGGATACTTCAGCTCCTGGGACACCCGACAGATGTTTTTC. This encodes CSCDTEWTGGYFSSWDTRQMFF.